The 9 T cell receptor beta chains below come from one sample, sequenced in a study of technical replicates of blood from a handful of donors. The table came from immunoSEQ multiplex PCR; TCRdb's copy has only in-frame clones and leaves some out. The sample shows over 70,000 clones, approximately 97% of them seen only once. Sample: T cells isolated from PBMCs. The receptors shown here come from a human donor in good health.

The chain is built from TRBV30 and TRBJ2-1; 11 bases map to TRBD1. Per germline, CDR1 GTSNPN and CDR2 SVGIG (reference sequence). The CDR3 has 15 residues. With 3 bases clipped from V and 8 bases from J, the junction kept 9 bases outside the gene matches. In DNA, the CDR3 is TGTGCCTGGAGGAAGGGACAGGGGGTAAGCGATGAGCAGTTCTTC. Its translation is CAWRKGQGVSDEQFF. Combining the CDR3 with reference TRBV30 and TRBJ2-1 gives the whole variable domain SQTIHQWPATLVQPVGSPLSLECTVEGTSNPNLYWYRQAAGRGLQLLFYSVGIGQISSEVPQNLSASRPQDRQFILSSKKLLLSDSGFYLCAWRKGQGVSDEQFFGPGTRLTVL.

The V and J genes are TRBV4-1 and TRBJ2-1; TRBD1 aligns across 7 bases. V was pared by 3 bases and J by 6 bases, with 8 bases of the junction left unmatched. CDR3 length: 15 amino acids. Germline values: CDR1 MGHRA, CDR2 YSYEKL. CDR3 nucleotide sequence: TGCGCCAGCAGCCACCCGGGACAGTTAAGCAATGAGCAGTTCTTC. This translates into CASSHPGQLSNEQFF.

V is TRBV5-4 and J is TRBJ2-7, with TRBD2 as a possible D gene (5 bases). CDR1 is SGHNT and CDR2 is YYREEE in the germline V gene (reference sequence). The CDR3 covers 13 residues. Trimming took off 4 bases at V and 4 bases at J, with 12 bases between the two ends. CDR3 loop: CASSSGPLYEQYF. DNA of the CDR3: TGTGCCAGCAGCAGCGGACCGCTTTACGAGCAGTACTTC.

V gene TRBV6-1 combines with J gene TRBJ2-5; 7 nucleotides align to TRBD2. This CDR3 contains 16 residues. Trimming removed 3 bases from V and 3 bases from J; junction bases left unmatched: 10. The V gene's germline CDR1 is MNHNS and CDR2 SASEGT. CDR3 bases: TGTGCCAGCAGTGAGCGGGGGAGACCCTTAAAAGAGACCCAGTACTTC. The encoded protein is CASSERGRPLKETQYF.

The V call is TRBV10-3, the J call TRBJ2-1; D is perhaps TRBD1 (5 bases). This CDR3 is built from 15 residues. CDR1 and CDR2 (germline): ENHRY, SYGVKD. V dropped 10 bases and J dropped 0 bases, with 16 bases sitting between them. The CDR3 loop is CATRPDSSSYNEQFF. The DNA for the CDR3 is TGTGCCACCAGACCCGACAGCAGCTCCTACAATGAGCAGTTCTTC.

The chain links TRBV23-1 to TRBJ1-2, with TRBD1 matching 7 bases. TRBV23-1 is treated as an ORF (open reading frame) with a function not yet certain. Unmatched junction bases numbered 17, after V lost 1 base and J lost 6 bases. The CDR3 length is 18 residues. The CDR3 region is CASSQFVGVEGALDGYTF. CDR3 nucleotides: TGCGCCAGCAGTCAATTCGTGGGGGTTGAGGGGGCCCTCGATGGCTACACCTTC.

V usage is TRBV6-6 and J usage is TRBJ2-7; 9 nucleotides align to TRBD1. CDR3 length: 13 amino acids. Germline V gene data show CDR1 as MNHNY and CDR2 as SVGAGI (reference sequence). V gave up 5 bases and J gave up 6 bases; unmatched junction bases: 5. CDR3 in amino acids: CASSRQGDGEQYF. CDR3 DNA: TGTGCCAGCAGTCGACAGGGGGACGGCGAGCAGTACTTC.

This sequence joins TRBV11-3 and TRBJ2-2; 13 bases map to TRBD2. This CDR3 is built from 16 residues. Germline V gene data show CDR1 as SGHNT and CDR2 as YENEEA. Unmatched junction bases numbered 7, after V lost 5 bases and J lost 7 bases. The CDR3 bases are TGTGCCAGCAGCCTGCAGGGACTAGCGGGGAGCGGGGAGCTGTTTTTT. Its translation is CASSLQGLAGSGELFF.

The V call is TRBV2, the J call TRBJ2-6, with TRBD2 as a possible D gene (6 bases). The V end lost 7 bases, the J end lost 4 bases, and 8 bases lay between the germline ends. The CDR3 sequence is 13 residues long. In germline, CDR1 is SNHLY, CDR2 FYNNEI. CDR3 residues: CASTGAGANVLTF. The CDR3 bases are TGTGCCAGCACGGGAGCCGGGGCCAACGTCCTGACTTTC. The full variable domain, with the rest looked up from reference TRBV2 and TRBJ2-6, is EPEVTQTPSHQVTQMGQEVILRCVPISNHLYFYWYRQILGQKVEFLVSFYNNEISEKSEIFDDQFSVERPDGSNFTLKIRSTKLEDSAMYFCASTGAGANVLTFGAGSRLTVL.